This entry features one T cell receptor beta chain sequence. Its antigen is currently unknown. This specimen belongs to a study of T cell responses to AZD1222 COVID-19 vaccine. Germline lookup yields CDR1 SEHNR and CDR2 FQNEAQ (reference sequence). V lost 6 bases and J lost 2, with 13 bases in between. This CDR3 has 14 residues. Findings of the study overall: Donors were chiefly white British, with a greater number of females, and clonal diversity was perhaps underestimated.

Sequenced by immunoSEQ multiplex PCR; TCRdb stores in-frame clones only, minus some. The sample records 100,000 to 150,000 clones, approximately 88% being singletons. The source material was peripheral blood, sampled on day 0 of AZD1222 vaccination. The rearrangement uses TRBV7-9 and TRBJ2-5; D is undetermined. This sequence originates from an adult in good health. CDR3 residues: CASRLDARQETQYF. DNA of the CDR3: TGTGCCAGCAGGTTGGACGCGCGACAAGAGACCCAGTACTTC.